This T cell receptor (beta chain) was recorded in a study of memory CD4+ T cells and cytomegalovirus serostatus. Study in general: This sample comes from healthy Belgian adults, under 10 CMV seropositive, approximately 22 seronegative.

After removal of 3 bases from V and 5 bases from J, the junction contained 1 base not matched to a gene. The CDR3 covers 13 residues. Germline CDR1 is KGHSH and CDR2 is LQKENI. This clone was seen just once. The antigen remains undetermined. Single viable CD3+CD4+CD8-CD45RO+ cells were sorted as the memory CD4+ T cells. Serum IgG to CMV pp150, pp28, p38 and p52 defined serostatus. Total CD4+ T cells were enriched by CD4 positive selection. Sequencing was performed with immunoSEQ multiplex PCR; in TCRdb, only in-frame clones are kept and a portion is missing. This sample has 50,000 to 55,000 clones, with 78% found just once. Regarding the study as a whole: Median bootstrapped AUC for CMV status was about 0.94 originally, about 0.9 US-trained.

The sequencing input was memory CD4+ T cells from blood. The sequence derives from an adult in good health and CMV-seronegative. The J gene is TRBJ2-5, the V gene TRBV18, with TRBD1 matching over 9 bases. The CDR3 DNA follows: TGTGCCAGCTCACCGACAGGGGGGGAGACCCAGTACTTC. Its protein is CASSPTGGETQYF.